These T cell receptor beta chains were read from a single sample in a study of blood T cell repertoires in COVID-19. Produced via immunoSEQ multiplex PCR; TCRdb's table is partial and in-frame only. The profile shows approximately 92,000 clones, 72% of them singletons. The sequenced sample was peripheral blood. The receptors come from a woman aged 55-70 years in a cohort sampled during active or convalescent COVID-19. CDR3s include the opening cysteine and the closing phenylalanine or tryptophan. D genes are given only for firm matches. Clone size, where shown, is once, few, many, or a class for clones that have expanded.

TRBD1	TRBV29-1	-	TRBJ1-2	CSVRGRNYGYTF	TGCAGCGTCAGGGGGCGTAACTATGGCTACACCTTC
-	TRBV4-1	-	TRBJ1-3	CASSVVTTGRNTIYF	TGCGCCAGCAGCGTAGTCACCACCGGCAGGAACACCATATATTTT
TRBD1	TRBV11-3	-	TRBJ1-4	CASSPRGTGTGDANEKLFF	TGTGCCAGCAGCCCTAGGGGCACCGGGACAGGGGATGCTAATGAAAAACTGTTTTTT
TRBD2	TRBV5-4	-	TRBJ2-7	CASRKRGETYEQYF	TGTGCCAGCCGGAAGCGGGGGGAAACCTACGAGCAGTACTTC
-	TRBV9	-	TRBJ2-2	CASSVQGTGELFF	TGTGCCAGCAGCGTTCAGGGTACCGGGGAGCTGTTTTTT
TRBD1	TRBV6-2/TRBV6-3	-	TRBJ2-5	CASSYFRGQEETQYF	TGTGCCAGCAGTTACTTCCGAGGACAGGAAGAGACCCAGTACTTC
-	TRBV25-1	-	TRBJ2-2	CASNEMGAGPGELFF	TGTGCCAGCAACGAAATGGGGGCGGGTCCCGGGGAGCTGTTTTTT
-	TRBV9	once	TRBJ2-2	CASSGLAPNTGELFF	TGTGCCAGCAGCGGCCTAGCGCCGAACACCGGGGAGCTGTTTTTT
TRBD1	TRBV6-2/TRBV6-3	-	TRBJ1-4	CASSYRPGQANEKLFF	TGTGCCAGCAGTTACCGACCGGGACAGGCAAATGAAAAACTGTTTTTT
TRBD1	TRBV6-1	-	TRBJ2-3	CASSGRTGVSTDTQYF	TGTGCCAGCAGTGGTCGGACAGGGGTTAGCACAGATACGCAGTATTTT
-	TRBV10-2	-	TRBJ1-4	CASSEIAGRKIATNEKLFF	TGCGCCAGCAGTGAGATCGCAGGCAGGAAAATCGCAACTAATGAAAAACTGTTTTTT
-	TRBV19	-	TRBJ1-5	CASSIDNGNQPQHF	TGTGCCAGTAGTATAGATAACGGGAATCAGCCCCAGCATTTT
TRBD2	TRBV11-2	-	TRBJ2-3	CASSLDLAGGLTQYF	TGTGCCAGCAGCTTAGACCTAGCGGGGGGGCTTACGCAGTATTTT
TRBD1	TRBV7-9	-	TRBJ2-1	CASSFPGDRVSNEQFF	TGTGCCAGCAGCTTTCCAGGAGACAGGGTATCAAATGAGCAGTTCTTC
TRBD1	TRBV30	-	TRBJ1-4	CAWSNQGAGEKLFF	TGTGCCTGGAGCAATCAGGGGGCAGGGGAAAAACTGTTTTTT
-	TRBV4-2	few	TRBJ2-7	CASSLGTNSYEQYF	TGTGCCAGCAGCCTCGGGACAAACTCCTACGAGCAGTACTTC
-	TRBV11-2	few	TRBJ2-2	CASSGTGTTGELFF	TGTGCCAGCAGCGGAACAGGGACCACCGGGGAGCTGTTTTTT
-	TRBV15	-	TRBJ1-3	CATSRDEGGQAGNTIYF	TGTGCCACCAGCAGAGATGAAGGTGGCCAGGCTGGAAACACCATATATTTT
TRBD1	TRBV5-1	-	TRBJ2-7	CASSYGTGGDFYEQYF	TGCGCCAGCAGCTATGGAACAGGGGGCGATTTCTACGAGCAGTACTTC
TRBD1	TRBV27	few	TRBJ1-4	CASSTTGGVWEKLFF	TGTGCCAGCAGCACGACAGGGGGCGTCTGGGAAAAACTGTTTTTT
-	TRBV21-1	-	TRBJ2-7	CASSKVEGTEGEQYF	TGTGCCAGCAGCAAAGTGGAGGGGACGGAAGGCGAGCAGTACTTC
TRBD2	TRBV2	-	TRBJ2-1	CASSVEGLAGDNEQFF	TGTGCCAGCAGTGTAGAGGGACTAGCGGGGGACAATGAGCAGTTCTTC
TRBD1	TRBV24-1	-	TRBJ2-1	CATSDFGTGGLWDNEQFF	TGTGCCACCAGTGATTTTGGGACAGGGGGCCTCTGGGATAATGAGCAGTTCTTC
TRBD1	TRBV6-6	-	TRBJ2-7	CASSYAGQGYEQYF	TGTGCCAGCAGTTATGCGGGACAGGGCTACGAGCAGTACTTC
TRBD2	TRBV7-3	few	TRBJ2-3	CASSPLSSGGALSTDTQYF	TGTGCCAGCAGCCCCTTGTCTAGCGGGGGAGCCCTTAGCACAGATACGCAGTATTTT
-	TRBV18	-	TRBJ2-7	CASSISLGQNQNIYEQYF	TGTGCCAGCTCAATTTCTCTAGGACAGAACCAAAATATCTACGAGCAGTACTTC